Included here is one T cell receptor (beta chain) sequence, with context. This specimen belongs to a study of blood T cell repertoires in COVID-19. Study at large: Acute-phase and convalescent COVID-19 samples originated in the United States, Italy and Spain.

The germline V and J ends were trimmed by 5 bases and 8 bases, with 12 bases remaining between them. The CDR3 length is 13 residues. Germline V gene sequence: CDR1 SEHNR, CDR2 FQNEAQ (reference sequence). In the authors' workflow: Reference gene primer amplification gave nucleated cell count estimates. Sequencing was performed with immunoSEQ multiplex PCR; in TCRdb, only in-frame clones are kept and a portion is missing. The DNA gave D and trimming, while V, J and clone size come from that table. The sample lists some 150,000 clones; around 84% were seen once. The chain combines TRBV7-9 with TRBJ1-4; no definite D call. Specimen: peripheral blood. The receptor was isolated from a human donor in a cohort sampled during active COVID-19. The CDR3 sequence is CASSPIGLEKLFF. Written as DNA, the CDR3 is TGTGCCAGCAGCCCTATCGGGTTGGAAAAACTGTTTTTT.